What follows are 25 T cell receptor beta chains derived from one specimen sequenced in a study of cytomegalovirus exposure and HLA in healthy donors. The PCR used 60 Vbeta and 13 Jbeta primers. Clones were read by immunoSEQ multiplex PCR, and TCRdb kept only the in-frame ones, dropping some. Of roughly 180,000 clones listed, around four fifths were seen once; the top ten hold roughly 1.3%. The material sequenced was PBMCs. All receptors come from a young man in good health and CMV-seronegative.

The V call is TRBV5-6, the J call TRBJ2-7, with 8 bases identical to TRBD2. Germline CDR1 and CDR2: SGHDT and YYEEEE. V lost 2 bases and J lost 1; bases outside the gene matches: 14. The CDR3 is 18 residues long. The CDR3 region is CASSLPGGAVDRSYEQYF. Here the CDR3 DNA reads TGTGCCAGCAGCTTACCGGGGGGGGCCGTTGATCGTTCCTACGAGCAGTACTTC.

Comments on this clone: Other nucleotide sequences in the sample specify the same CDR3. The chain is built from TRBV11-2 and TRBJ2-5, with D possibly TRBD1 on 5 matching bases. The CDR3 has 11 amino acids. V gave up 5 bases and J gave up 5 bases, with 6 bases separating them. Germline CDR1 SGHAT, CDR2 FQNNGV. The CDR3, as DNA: TGTGCCAGCAGCCCAGGGGAGACCCAGTACTTC. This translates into CASSPGETQYF.

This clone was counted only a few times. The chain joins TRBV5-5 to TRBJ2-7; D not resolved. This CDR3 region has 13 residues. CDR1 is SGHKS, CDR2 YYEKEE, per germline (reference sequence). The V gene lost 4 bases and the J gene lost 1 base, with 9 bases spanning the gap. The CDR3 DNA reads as TGTGCCAGCAGCCATGGGCAATCCTACGAGCAGTACTTC. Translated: CASSHGQSYEQYF. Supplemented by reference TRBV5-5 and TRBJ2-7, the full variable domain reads DAGVTQSPTHLIKTRGQQVTLRCSPISGHKSVSWYQQVLGQGPQFIFQYYEKEERGRGNFPDRFSARQFPNYSSELNVNALLLGDSALYLCASSHGQSYEQYFGPGTRLTVT.

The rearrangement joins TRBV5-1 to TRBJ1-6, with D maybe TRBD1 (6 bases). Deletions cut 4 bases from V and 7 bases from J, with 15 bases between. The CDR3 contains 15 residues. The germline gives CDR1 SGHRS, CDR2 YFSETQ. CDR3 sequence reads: CASSKRTESNSPLHF. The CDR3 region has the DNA TGCGCCAGCAGCAAGAGGACAGAATCCAATTCACCCCTCCACTTT.

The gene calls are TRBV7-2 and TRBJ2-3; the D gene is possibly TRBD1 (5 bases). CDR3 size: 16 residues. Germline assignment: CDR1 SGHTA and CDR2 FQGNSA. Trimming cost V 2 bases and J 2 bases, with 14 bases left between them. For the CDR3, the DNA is TGTGCCAGCAGCTTAAATTCTGGACAACTCACAGATACGCAGTATTTT. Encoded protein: CASSLNSGQLTDTQYF.

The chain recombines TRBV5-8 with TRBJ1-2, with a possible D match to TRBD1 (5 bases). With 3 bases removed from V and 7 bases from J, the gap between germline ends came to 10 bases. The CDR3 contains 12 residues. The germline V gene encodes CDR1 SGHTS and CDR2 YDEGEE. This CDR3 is CASSWGVAGYTF. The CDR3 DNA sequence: TGTGCCAGCAGCTGGGGGGTAGCTGGCTACACCTTC. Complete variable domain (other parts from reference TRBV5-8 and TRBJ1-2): EAGVTQSPTHLIKTRGQQATLRCSPISGHTSVYWYQQALGLGLQFLLWYDEGEERNRGNFPPRFSGRQFPNYSSELNVNALELEDSALYLCASSWGVAGYTFGSGTRLTVV.

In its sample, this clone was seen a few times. The CDR3 sequence is CASSIGLADTQYF. CDR3 nucleotides: TGTGCCAGCAGCATCGGACTAGCAGATACGCAGTATTTT. The rearrangement links TRBV9 to TRBJ2-3, with 7 bases matching TRBD2. After removal of 4 bases from V and 4 bases from J, the junction contained 3 bases not matched to a gene. The germline gives CDR1 SGDLS, CDR2 YYNGEE. There are 13 residues in the CDR3.

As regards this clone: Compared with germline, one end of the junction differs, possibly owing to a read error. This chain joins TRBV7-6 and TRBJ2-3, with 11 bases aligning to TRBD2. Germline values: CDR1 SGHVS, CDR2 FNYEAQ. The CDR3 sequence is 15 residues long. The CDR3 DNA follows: TGTGCCAGCAGCCTAGCGGGAGGCTACACAGATACGCAGTATTTT. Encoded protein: CASSLAGGYTDTQYF.

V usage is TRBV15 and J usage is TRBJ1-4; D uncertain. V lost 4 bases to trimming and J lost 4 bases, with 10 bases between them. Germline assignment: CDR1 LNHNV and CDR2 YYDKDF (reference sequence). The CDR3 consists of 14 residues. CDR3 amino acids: CATSTGSLNEKLFF. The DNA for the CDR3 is TGTGCCACCAGCACAGGCAGTCTTAATGAAAAACTGTTTTTT.

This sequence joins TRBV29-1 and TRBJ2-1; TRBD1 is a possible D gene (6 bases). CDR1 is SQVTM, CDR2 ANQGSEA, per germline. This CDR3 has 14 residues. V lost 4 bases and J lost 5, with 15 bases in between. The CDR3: CSVGPGAANNEQFF. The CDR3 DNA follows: TGCAGCGTTGGCCCAGGGGCAGCCAACAATGAGCAGTTCTTC.

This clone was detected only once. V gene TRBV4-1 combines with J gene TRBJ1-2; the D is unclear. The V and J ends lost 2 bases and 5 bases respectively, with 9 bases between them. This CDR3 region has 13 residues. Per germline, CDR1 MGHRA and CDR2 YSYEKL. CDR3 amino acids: CASSQPREYGYTF. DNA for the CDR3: TGCGCCAGCAGCCAACCGAGGGAGTATGGCTACACCTTC.

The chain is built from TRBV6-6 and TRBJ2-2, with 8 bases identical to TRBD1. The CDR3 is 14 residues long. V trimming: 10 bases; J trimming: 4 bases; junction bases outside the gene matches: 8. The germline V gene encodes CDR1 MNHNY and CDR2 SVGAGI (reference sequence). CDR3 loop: CATHHRGTTGELFF. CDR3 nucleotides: TGTGCCACCCATCACAGGGGGACCACCGGGGAGCTGTTTTTT.

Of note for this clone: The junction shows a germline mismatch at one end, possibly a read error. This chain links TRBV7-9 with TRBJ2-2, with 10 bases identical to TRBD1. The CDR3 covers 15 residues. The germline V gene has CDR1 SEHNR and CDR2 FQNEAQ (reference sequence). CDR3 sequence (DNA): TGTTCCAGCAGCTGGGACAGGGGATCGTCGCGGGAGCTGTTTTTT. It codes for CSSSWDRGSSRELFF. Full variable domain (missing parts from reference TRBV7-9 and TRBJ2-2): DTGVSQNPRHKITKRGQNVTFRCDPISEHNRLYWYRQTLGQGPEFLTYFQNEAQLEKSRLLSDRFSAERPKGSFSTLEIQRTEQGDSAMYLCSSSWDRGSSRELFFGEGSRLTVL.

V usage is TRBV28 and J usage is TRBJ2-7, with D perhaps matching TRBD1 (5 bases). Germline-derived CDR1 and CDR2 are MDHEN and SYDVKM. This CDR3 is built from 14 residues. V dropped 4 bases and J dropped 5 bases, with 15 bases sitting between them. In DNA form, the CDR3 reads TGTGCCAGCAGTTGGTATCGGACAAACAACGAGCAGTACTTC. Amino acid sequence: CASSWYRTNNEQYF.

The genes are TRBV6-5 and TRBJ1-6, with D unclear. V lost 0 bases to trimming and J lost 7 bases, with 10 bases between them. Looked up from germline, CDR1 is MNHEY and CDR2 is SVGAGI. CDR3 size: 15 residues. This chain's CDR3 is CASSYSRLGNSPLHF. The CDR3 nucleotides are TGTGCCAGCAGTTACTCTCGTCTCGGGAATTCACCCCTCCACTTT.

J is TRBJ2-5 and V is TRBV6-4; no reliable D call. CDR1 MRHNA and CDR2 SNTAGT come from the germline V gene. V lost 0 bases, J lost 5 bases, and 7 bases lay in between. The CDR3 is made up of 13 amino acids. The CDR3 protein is CASSDSEEETQYF. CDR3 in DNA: TGTGCCAGCAGTGACTCCGAGGAGGAGACCCAGTACTTC.

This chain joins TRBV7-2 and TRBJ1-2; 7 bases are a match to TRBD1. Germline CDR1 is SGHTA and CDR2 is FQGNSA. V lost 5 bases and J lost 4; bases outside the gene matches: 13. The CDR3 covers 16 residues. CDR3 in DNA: TGTGCCAGCAGCCTCGGACAGGCCCCAACGGTCTATGGCTACACCTTC. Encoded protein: CASSLGQAPTVYGYTF. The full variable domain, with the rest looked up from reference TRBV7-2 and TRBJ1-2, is GAGVSQSPSNKVTEKGKDVELRCDPISGHTALYWYRQSLGQGLEFLIYFQGNSAPDKSGLPSDRFSAERTGGSVSTLTIQRTQQEDSAVYLCASSLGQAPTVYGYTFGSGTRLTVV.

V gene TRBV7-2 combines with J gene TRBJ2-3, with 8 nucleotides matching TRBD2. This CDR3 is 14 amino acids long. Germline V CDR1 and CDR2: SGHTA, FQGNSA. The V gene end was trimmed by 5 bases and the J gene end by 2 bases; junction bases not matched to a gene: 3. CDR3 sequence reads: CASSRGLDTDTQYF. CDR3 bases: TGTGCCAGCAGCCGGGGACTAGACACAGATACGCAGTATTTT.

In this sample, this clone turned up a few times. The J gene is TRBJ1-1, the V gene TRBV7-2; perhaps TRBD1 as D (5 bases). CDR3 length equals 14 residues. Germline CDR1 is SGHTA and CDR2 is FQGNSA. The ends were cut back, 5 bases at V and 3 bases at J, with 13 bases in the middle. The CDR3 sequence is CASSPSGGYTEAFF. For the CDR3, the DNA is TGTGCCAGCAGCCCCTCGGGGGGTTACACTGAAGCTTTCTTT.

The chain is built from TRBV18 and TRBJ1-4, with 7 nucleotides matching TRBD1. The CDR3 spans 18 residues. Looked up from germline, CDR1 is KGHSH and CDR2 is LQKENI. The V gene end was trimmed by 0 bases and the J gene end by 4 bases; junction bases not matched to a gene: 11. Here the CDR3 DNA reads TGTGCCAGCTCACCACCGAAAGGGGGCACGGGCGATAATGAAAAACTGTTTTTT. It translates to CASSPPKGGTGDNEKLFF.

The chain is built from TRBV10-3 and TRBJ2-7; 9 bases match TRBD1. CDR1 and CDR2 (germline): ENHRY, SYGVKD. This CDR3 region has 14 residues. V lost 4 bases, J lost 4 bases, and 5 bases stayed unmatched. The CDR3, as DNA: TGTGCCATCAGTGCGGGACAGGGAGGGTACGAGCAGTACTTC. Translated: CAISAGQGGYEQYF.

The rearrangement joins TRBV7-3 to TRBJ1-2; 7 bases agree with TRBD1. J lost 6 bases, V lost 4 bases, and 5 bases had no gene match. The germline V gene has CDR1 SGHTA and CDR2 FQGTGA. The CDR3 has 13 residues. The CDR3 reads CASSSATGDGYTF. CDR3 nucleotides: TGTGCCAGCAGCTCCGCAACAGGGGATGGCTACACCTTC.

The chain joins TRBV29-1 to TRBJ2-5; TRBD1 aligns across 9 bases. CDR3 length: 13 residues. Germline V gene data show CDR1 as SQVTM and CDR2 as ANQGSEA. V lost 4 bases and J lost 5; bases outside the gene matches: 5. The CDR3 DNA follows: TGCAGCGTTGGGAGGACAGGGGAGGAGACCCAGTACTTC. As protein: CSVGRTGEETQYF.

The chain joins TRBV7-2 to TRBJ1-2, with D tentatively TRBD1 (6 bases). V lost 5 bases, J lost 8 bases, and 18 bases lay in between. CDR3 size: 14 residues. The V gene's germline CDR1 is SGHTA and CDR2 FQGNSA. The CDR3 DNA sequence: TGTGCCAGCAGCAATAGAGGGGGTGGACGAGGCTACACCTTC. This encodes CASSNRGGGRGYTF.

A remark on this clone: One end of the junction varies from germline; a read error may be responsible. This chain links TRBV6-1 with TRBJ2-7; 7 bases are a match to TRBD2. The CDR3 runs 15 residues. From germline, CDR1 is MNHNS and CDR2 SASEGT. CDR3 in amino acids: CASSEGGGSSHEQYF. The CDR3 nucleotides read TGTGCCAGCAGTGAAGGAGGCGGGAGCTCCCACGAGCAGTACTTC.